This entry concerns a single T cell receptor beta chain. This sample was included in a study of blood T cell repertoires in COVID-19. Looking at the study overall: PBMCs, B-cell-depleted T cells, or T cells were the source of the cDNA or gDNA that made up the material.

Germline CDR1 and CDR2: SNHLY and FYNNEI. This CDR3 is built from 13 residues. Trimming cost V 4 bases and J 10 bases; bases outside gene matches: 6. Profiled with immunoSEQ multiplex PCR; TCRdb holds only in-frame clones, not every one. The table shows roughly 380,000 clones, with 89% occurring only once. This clonotype originated in a middle-aged woman with COVID-19, enrolled during active disease. This chain connects TRBV2 to TRBJ1-4, with 7 bases that match TRBD1. Sequencing was performed on peripheral blood. The CDR3 DNA sequence: TGTGCCAGCAGTGGGGCAGGGGGGCTAAAACTGTTTTTT. It is translated as CASSGAGGLKLFF. Supplemented by reference TRBV2 and TRBJ1-4, the full variable domain reads EPEVTQTPSHQVTQMGQEVILRCVPISNHLYFYWYRQILGQKVEFLVSFYNNEISEKSEIFDDQFSVERPDGSNFTLKIRSTKLEDSAMYFCASSGAGGLKLFFGSGTQLSVL.